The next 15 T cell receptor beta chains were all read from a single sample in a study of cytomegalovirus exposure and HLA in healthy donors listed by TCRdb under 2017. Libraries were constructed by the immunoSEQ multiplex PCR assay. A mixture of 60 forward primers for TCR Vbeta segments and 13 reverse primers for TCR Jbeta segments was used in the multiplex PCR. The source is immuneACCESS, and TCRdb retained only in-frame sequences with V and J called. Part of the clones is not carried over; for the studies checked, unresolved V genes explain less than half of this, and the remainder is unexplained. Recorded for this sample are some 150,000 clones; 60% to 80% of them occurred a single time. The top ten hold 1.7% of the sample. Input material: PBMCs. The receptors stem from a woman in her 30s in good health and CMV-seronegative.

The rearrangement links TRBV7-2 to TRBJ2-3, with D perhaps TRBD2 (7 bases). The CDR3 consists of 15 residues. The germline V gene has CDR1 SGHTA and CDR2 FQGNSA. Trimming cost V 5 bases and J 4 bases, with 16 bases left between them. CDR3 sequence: CASSAAGAVADTQYF. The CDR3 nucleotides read TGTGCCAGCAGCGCGGCGGGGGCCGTGGCAGATACGCAGTATTTT.

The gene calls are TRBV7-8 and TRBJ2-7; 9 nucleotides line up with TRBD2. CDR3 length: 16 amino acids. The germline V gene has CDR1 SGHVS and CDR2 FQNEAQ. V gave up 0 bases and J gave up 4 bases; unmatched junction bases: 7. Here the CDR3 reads CASSLARSGGTYEQYF. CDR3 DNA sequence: TGTGCCAGCAGCTTAGCGCGGAGCGGGGGGACATACGAGCAGTACTTC.

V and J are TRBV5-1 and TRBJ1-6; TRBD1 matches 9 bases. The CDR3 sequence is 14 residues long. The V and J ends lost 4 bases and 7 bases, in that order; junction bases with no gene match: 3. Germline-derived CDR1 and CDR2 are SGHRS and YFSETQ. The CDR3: CASSAGQGNSPLHF. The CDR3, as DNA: TGCGCCAGCAGCGCTGGACAGGGGAATTCACCCCTCCACTTT.

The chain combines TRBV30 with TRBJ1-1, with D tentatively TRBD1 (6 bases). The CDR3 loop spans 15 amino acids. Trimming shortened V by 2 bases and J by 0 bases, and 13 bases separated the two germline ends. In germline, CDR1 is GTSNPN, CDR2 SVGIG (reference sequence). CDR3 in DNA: TGTGCCTGGAGTAAACTAACAGGGTTGAACACTGAAGCTTTCTTT. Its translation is CAWSKLTGLNTEAFF. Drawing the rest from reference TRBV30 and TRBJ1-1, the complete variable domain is SQTIHQWPATLVQPVGSPLSLECTVEGTSNPNLYWYRQAAGRGLQLLFYSVGIGQISSEVPQNLSASRPQDRQFILSSKKLLLSDSGFYLCAWSKLTGLNTEAFFGQGTRLTVV.

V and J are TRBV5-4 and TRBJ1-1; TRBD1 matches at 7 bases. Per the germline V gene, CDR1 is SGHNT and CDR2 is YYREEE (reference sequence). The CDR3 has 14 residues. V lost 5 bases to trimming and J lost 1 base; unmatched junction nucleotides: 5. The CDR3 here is CASSSGTENTEAFF. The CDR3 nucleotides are TGTGCCAGCAGTAGCGGGACAGAGAACACTGAAGCTTTCTTT.

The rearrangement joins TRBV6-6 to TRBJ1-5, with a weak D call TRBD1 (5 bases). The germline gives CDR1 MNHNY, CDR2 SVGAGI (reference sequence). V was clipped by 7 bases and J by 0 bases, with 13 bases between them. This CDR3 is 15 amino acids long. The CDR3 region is CASNPQEYSNQPQHF. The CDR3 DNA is TGTGCCAGCAATCCACAGGAATATAGCAATCAGCCCCAGCATTTT.

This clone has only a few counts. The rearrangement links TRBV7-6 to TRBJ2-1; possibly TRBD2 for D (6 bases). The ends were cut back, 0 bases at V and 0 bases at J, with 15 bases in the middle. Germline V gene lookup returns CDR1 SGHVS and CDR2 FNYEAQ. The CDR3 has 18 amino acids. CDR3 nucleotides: TGTGCCAGCAGCTTAGCCCCACCAGCGGGTTACTCCTACAATGAGCAGTTCTTC. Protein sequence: CASSLAPPAGYSYNEQFF.

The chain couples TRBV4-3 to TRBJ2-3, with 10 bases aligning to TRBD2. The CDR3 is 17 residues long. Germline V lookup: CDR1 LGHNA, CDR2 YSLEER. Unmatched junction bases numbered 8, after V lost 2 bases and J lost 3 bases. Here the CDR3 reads CASSQWGLAGETDTQYF. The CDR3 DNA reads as TGCGCCAGCAGCCAATGGGGGCTAGCGGGGGAAACAGATACGCAGTATTTT.

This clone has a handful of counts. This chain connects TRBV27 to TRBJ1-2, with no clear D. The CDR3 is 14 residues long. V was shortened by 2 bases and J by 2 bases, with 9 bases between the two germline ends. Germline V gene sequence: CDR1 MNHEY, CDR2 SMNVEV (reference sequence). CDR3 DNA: TGTGCCAGCAGTTTAGAGGGATCAAACTATGGCTACACCTTC. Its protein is CASSLEGSNYGYTF.

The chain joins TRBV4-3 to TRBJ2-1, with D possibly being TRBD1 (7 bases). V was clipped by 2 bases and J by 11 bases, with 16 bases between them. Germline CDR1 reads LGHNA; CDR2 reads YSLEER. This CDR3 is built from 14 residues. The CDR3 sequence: CASSQRGDSLKQFF. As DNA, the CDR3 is TGCGCCAGCAGCCAACGCGGGGACAGCCTGAAGCAGTTCTTC.

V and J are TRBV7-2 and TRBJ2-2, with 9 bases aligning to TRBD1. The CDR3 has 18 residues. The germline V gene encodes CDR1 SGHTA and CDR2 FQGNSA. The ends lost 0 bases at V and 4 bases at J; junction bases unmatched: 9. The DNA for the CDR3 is TGTGCCAGCAGCTTAGCGAGGGGACAGGGTGAGGGCACCGGGGAGCTGTTTTTT. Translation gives CASSLARGQGEGTGELFF.

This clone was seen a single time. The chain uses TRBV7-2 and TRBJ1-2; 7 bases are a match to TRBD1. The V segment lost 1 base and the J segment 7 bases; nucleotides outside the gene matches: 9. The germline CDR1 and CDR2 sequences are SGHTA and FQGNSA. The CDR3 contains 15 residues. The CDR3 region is CASSLEGQKRSGYTF. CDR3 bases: TGTGCCAGCAGCTTAGAGGGACAGAAGAGGAGTGGCTACACCTTC.

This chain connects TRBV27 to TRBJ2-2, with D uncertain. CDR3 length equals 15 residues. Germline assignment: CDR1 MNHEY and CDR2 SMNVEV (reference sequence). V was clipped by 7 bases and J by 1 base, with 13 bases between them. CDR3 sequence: CASKTSLVNTGELFF. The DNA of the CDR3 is TGTGCCAGCAAAACTTCTTTGGTGAACACCGGGGAGCTGTTTTTT.

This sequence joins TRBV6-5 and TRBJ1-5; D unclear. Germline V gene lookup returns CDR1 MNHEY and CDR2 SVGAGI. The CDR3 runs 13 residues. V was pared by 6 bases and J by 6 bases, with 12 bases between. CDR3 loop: CASRDPEGQPQHF. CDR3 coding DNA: TGTGCCAGCAGGGATCCCGAGGGTCAGCCCCAGCATTTT.

The CDR3 loop reads CAWAGQINYGYTF. The CDR3 nucleotides read TGTGCCTGGGCCGGACAGATCAACTATGGCTACACCTTC. This sequence joins TRBV30 and TRBJ1-2; possible D gene TRBD1, 6 bases. V was trimmed by 5 bases and J by 2 bases, leaving 12 bases between them. Germline lookup yields CDR1 GTSNPN and CDR2 SVGIG (reference sequence). The CDR3 runs 13 residues.